The 3 T cell receptor beta chains in this list originate from one sample, sequenced in a study of shared clonotypes between healthy human individuals (dated by TCRdb to between 2020 and 2021). The method was the immunoSEQ multiplex PCR assay. TCRdb retrieved this table from immuneACCESS and kept in-frame rearrangements only. Not all clones are present; in checked studies, unresolved V genes account for under half, and no reason is known for the remainder. The sample table shows around 2.3 million clones, and under 97% are seen once. Jointly, the top ten make up around 0.13% of the sample. Sequencing was done on a sample of naive CD4+ T cells sorted from blood. Taken with the paper, the label for cell subset or site translates to: CD45RA+ positively selected. Receptors were obtained from a man aged 18-30 years in good health.

The V call is TRBV5-1, the J call TRBJ2-7, with no clear D. The germline V gene encodes CDR1 SGHRS and CDR2 YFSETQ. This CDR3 region has 13 residues. V lost 0 bases, J lost 0 bases, and 4 bases lay in between. The CDR3 coding sequence is TGCGCCAGCAGCTTGGCGGTCTCCTACGAGCAGTACTTC. Its translation: CASSLAVSYEQYF.

Turning to this clone: This CDR3 is also generated by other DNA sequences in the sample. This sequence joins TRBV10-3 and TRBJ2-7; 10 bases map to TRBD1. CDR3 size: 14 residues. Germline CDR1 reads ENHRY; CDR2 reads SYGVKD. Trimming took 6 bases from V and 1 from J; bases not matched to a gene: 3. DNA for the CDR3: TGTGCCATCAGGAGGACAGGGGGTTCCTACGAGCAGTACTTC. Residues: CAIRRTGGSYEQYF.

The V gene is TRBV6-5, the J gene TRBJ2-7, with a tentative D call TRBD2 (5 bases). CDR3 length equals 15 residues. Between the trimmed V and J ends, which lost 0 bases and 1 base, there was a span of 10 bases. Germline-derived CDR1 and CDR2 are MNHEY and SVGAGI. This CDR3 is CASSYSRVGSYEQYF. CDR3 sequence (DNA): TGTGCCAGCAGTTACTCGCGGGTCGGGTCCTACGAGCAGTACTTC.